The 7 T cell receptor beta chains reported below all come from one sample, sequenced in a study of shared clonotypes between healthy human individuals. TCRdb's table, derived via immunoSEQ multiplex PCR, lists solely in-frame clones and lacks some. The sample yields 450,000 to 550,000 clones, roughly 78% seen once. The sequencing input was PBMCs. These receptors were taken from a woman aged 40 to 50 in good health. Some clones in this sample may be carry-over from other donors' samples.

This clone was observed a handful of times. The chain combines TRBV29-1 with TRBJ2-5; possible D gene TRBD1, 6 bases. Trimming shortened V by 8 bases and J by 5 bases, and 18 bases separated the two germline ends. Germline CDR1 is SQVTM and CDR2 is ANQGSEA. CDR3 length equals 13 residues. The CDR3 sequence: CSSESDRTETQYF. Here the CDR3 DNA reads TGCAGCTCTGAATCCGACAGGACCGAGACCCAGTACTTC.

J is TRBJ2-2 and V is TRBV5-4; 7 positions agree with TRBD1. This CDR3 has 15 amino acids. Per the germline V gene, CDR1 is SGHNT and CDR2 is YYREEE (reference sequence). Losses at the gene ends were 4 bases for V and 0 bases for J; bases not matched to a gene: 3. Here the CDR3 DNA reads TGTGCCAGCAGCAGGACAGGCTCGAACACCGGGGAGCTGTTTTTT. It codes for CASSRTGSNTGELFF.

The chain has TRBV5-1 and TRBJ2-1; the D call may be TRBD1 or TRBD2 (5 bases each). Germline V CDR1 and CDR2: SGHRS, YFSETQ. V was trimmed by 4 bases and J by 0 bases, leaving 14 bases between them. CDR3 length equals 16 residues. The CDR3 nucleotides read TGCGCCAGCAGCCGGGACCCCCAAAGCTCCTACAATGAGCAGTTCTTC. This translates into CASSRDPQSSYNEQFF. Looking up the rest from reference TRBV5-1 and TRBJ2-1 gives the full variable domain: KAGVTQTPRYLIKTRGQQVTLSCSPISGHRSVSWYQQTPGQGLQFLFEYFSETQRNKGNFPGRFSGRQFSNSRSEMNVSTLELGDSALYLCASSRDPQSSYNEQFFGPGTRLTVL.

As for this clone: An end of the junction does not agree with germline; a read error may underlie this. The rearrangement uses TRBV10-3 and TRBJ2-7, with 7 bases aligning to TRBD2. CDR3 size: 14 residues. In germline, CDR1 is ENHRY, CDR2 SYGVKD. The CDR3 nucleotides are TGTGCCGTCAGTGAGTATGGCGGGAGCTACGAGCAGTACTTC. It translates to CAVSEYGGSYEQYF.

In this sample, this clone turned up a few times. The rearrangement links TRBV20-1 to TRBJ1-1, with 7 bases lining up with TRBD1. CDR3 size: 11 residues. The J segment lost 5 bases and the V segment lost 6 bases, leaving 3 bases of the junction unmatched. CDR1 and CDR2 (germline): DFQATT, SNEGSKA (reference sequence). The CDR3 region is CSADRDTEAFF. The CDR3 DNA follows: TGCAGTGCAGACAGGGATACTGAAGCTTTCTTT.

A few counts support this clone. The chain carries TRBV2 and TRBJ2-3; no firm D call. The V gene's germline CDR1 is SNHLY and CDR2 FYNNEI. The CDR3 length is 11 residues. With 8 bases removed from V and 6 bases from J, the gap between germline ends came to 9 bases. The CDR3 DNA follows: TGTGCCAGCGGTTCCCGGGATACGCAGTATTTT. Protein: CASGSRDTQYF.

The CDR3 nucleotides read TGTGCCAGCAGCTTATTGGGCACTAGCGGGAGGAACTACAATGAGCAGTTCTTC. Translation gives CASSLLGTSGRNYNEQFF. The genes are TRBV7-2 and TRBJ2-1; 12 bases match TRBD2. CDR3 length: 18 residues. Germline values: CDR1 SGHTA, CDR2 FQGNSA. The trim removed 2 bases at V and 3 bases at J, leaving 8 bases unmatched.